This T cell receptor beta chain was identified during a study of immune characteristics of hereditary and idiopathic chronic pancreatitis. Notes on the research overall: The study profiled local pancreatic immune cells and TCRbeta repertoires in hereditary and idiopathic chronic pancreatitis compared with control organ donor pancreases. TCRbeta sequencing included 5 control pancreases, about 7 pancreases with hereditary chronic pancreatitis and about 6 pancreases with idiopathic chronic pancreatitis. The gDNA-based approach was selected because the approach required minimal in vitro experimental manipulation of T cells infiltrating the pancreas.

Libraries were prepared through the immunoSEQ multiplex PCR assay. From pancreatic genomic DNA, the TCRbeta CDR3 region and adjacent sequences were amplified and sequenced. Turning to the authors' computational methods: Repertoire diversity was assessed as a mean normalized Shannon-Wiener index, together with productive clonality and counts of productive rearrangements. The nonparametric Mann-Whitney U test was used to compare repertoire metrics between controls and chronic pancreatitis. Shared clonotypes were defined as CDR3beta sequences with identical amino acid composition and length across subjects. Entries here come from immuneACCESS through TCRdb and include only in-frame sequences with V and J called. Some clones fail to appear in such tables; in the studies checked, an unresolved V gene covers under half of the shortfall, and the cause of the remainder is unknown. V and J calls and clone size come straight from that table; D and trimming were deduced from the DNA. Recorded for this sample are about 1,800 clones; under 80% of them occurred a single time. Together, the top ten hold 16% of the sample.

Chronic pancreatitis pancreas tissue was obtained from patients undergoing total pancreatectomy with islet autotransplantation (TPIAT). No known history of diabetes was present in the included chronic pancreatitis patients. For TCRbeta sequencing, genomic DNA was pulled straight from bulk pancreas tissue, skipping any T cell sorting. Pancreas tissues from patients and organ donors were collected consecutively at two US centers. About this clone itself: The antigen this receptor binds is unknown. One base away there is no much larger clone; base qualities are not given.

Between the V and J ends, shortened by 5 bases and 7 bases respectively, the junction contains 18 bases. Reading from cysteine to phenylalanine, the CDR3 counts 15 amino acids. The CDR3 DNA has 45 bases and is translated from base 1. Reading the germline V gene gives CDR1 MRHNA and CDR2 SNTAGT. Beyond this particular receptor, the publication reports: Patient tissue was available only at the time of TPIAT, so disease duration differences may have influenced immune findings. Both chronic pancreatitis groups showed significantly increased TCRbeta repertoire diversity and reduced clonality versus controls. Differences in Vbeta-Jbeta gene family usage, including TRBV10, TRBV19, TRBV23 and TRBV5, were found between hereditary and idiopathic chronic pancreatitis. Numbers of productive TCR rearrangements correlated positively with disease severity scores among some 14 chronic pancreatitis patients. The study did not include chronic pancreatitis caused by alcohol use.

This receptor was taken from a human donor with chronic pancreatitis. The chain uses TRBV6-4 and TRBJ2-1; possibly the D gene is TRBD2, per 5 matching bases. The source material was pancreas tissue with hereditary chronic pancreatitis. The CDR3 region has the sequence CASSPLAGEGNEQFF. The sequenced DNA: TGTGCCAGCAGTCCCCTTGCGGGTGAAGGGAATGAGCAGTTCTTC.